The clone carrying this T cell receptor beta chain has only a few counts. V was pared by 6 bases and J by 6 bases, with 5 bases between. CDR1 and CDR2 from the germline V gene are SEHNR and FQNEAQ (reference sequence). CDR3 length equals 11 residues. The data stem from a study of blood T cell repertoires in COVID-19. Study-wide context: T cells, B-cell-depleted T cells, or PBMCs provided the cDNA or gDNA that served as material.

Original processing methods: Reference gene primers were amplified, and this amplification served to estimate nucleated cell counts. Profiled with immunoSEQ multiplex PCR; TCRdb holds only in-frame clones, not every one. Clone size and V and J calls were adopted from that table, with D and trimming inferred from the DNA. The sample holds approximately 230,000 clones, 80% to 95% seen once. J is TRBJ2-2 and V is TRBV7-9; D is undetermined. The sample comprised PBMCs or T cells enriched from blood (not recorded which). This TCR derives from a woman younger than 30 who had recovered from COVID-19. CDR3 nucleotide sequence: TGTGCCAGCAGGGCCCCCGGGGAGCTGTTTTTT. Amino acids: CASRAPGELFF.